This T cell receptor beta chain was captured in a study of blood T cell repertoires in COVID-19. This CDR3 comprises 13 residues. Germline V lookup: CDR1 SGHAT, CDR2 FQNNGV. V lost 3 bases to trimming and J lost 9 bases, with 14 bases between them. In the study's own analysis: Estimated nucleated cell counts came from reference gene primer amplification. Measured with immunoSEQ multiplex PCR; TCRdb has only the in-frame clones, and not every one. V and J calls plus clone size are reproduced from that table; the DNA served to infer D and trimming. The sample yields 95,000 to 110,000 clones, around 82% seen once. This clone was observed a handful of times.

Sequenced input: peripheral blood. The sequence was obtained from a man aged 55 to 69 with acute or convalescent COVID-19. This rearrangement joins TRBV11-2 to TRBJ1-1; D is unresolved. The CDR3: CASSLGLRDKAFF. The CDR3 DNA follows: TGTGCCAGCAGCTTGGGTTTGAGAGACAAAGCTTTCTTT.